These 8 T cell receptor beta chains were sequenced from one sample in a study of cytomegalovirus exposure and HLA in healthy donors. This PCR relied on a set of 60 Vbeta primers and 13 Jbeta primers. TCRdb keeps only in-frame clones here, not all; method: immunoSEQ multiplex PCR. Altogether some 140,000 clones are present, 75% to 85% being singletons, with the ten largest covering 2.5% to 3.5%. Sample: PBMCs. The receptors were sampled from a female donor in good health and CMV-seronegative.

The rearrangement joins TRBV9 to TRBJ2-7, with 10 bases matching TRBD2. This CDR3 spans 13 amino acids. V trimming: 1 base; J trimming: 6 bases; junction bases outside the gene matches: 1. Germline V gives CDR1 SGDLS, CDR2 YYNGEE. DNA of the CDR3: TGTGCCAGCAGCGTACGGACTAGCGGCGAGCAGTACTTC. It yields the protein CASSVRTSGEQYF.

The chain uses TRBV4-1 and TRBJ1-6; 9 bases are a match to TRBD1. This CDR3 has 14 residues. Looked up from germline, CDR1 is MGHRA and CDR2 is YSYEKL. Unmatched junction bases numbered 4, after V lost 6 bases and J lost 7 bases. For the CDR3, the DNA is TGCGCCAGCAGTCCCGGGACAGGGAATTCACCCCTCCACTTT. This gives the protein CASSPGTGNSPLHF.

V and J are TRBV30 and TRBJ1-2; 10 bases map to TRBD1. This CDR3 is 14 amino acids long. The germline V gene has CDR1 GTSNPN and CDR2 SVGIG (reference sequence). The junction had 8 bases not matched to a gene; V was cut back by 3 bases and J by 7 bases. The CDR3 region is CAWSLPGTGAGYTF. The CDR3, as DNA: TGTGCCTGGAGCCTTCCCGGGACAGGGGCTGGCTACACCTTC. The variable domain in full, completed from reference TRBV30 and TRBJ1-2, reads SQTIHQWPATLVQPVGSPLSLECTVEGTSNPNLYWYRQAAGRGLQLLFYSVGIGQISSEVPQNLSASRPQDRQFILSSKKLLLSDSGFYLCAWSLPGTGAGYTFGSGTRLTVV.

The table lists this clone with a count of one. The CDR3 region is CASSFGGRAGQETQYF. CDR3 in DNA: TGTGCCAGCAGCTTCGGCGGGAGGGCGGGTCAAGAGACCCAGTACTTC. The rearrangement uses TRBV11-2 and TRBJ2-5; 9 positions match TRBD2. Per the germline V gene, CDR1 is SGHAT and CDR2 is FQNNGV. There are 16 residues in the CDR3. V shed 3 bases, J shed 2 bases, and the junction held 7 bases outside the gene matches.

The V call is TRBV2, the J call TRBJ2-6; 8 positions agree with TRBD2. The CDR3 is 20 residues long. Germline loops: CDR1 SNHLY, CDR2 FYNNEI. The junction had 14 bases not matched to a gene; V was cut back by 4 bases and J by 0 bases. CDR3 nucleotide sequence: TGTGCCAGCAGTGGGGTGACTCGAGCGGGGGCCTACTCTGGGGCCAACGTCCTGACTTTC. Translation gives CASSGVTRAGAYSGANVLTF.

V and J are TRBV4-2 and TRBJ1-1; TRBD1 matches at 7 bases. V lost 1 base to trimming and J lost 5 bases; unmatched junction nucleotides: 4. CDR3 size: 14 residues. Germline loops: CDR1 LGHNA, CDR2 YNFKEQ. Here the CDR3 reads CASSQGQGWTEAFF. The CDR3, as DNA: TGTGCCAGCAGCCAAGGACAGGGTTGGACTGAAGCTTTCTTT.

The chain uses TRBV11-2 and TRBJ2-6, with TRBD1 matching 7 bases. Germline V gives CDR1 SGHAT, CDR2 FQNNGV. J gave up 0 bases and V 6 bases, and 8 bases lay outside the gene matches. The CDR3 is 17 residues long. The DNA for the CDR3 is TGTGCCAGCAGGCTACAGGGGTCTCGCTCTGGGGCCAACGTCCTGACTTTC. It codes for CASRLQGSRSGANVLTF.

The CDR3: CASSPSLDQLPADTQYF. The CDR3 DNA is TGCGCCAGCAGCCCCTCACTAGACCAATTACCCGCAGATACGCAGTATTTT. The chain carries TRBV5-1 and TRBJ2-3; TRBD2 is a possible D gene (5 bases). CDR1 and CDR2 (germline): SGHRS, YFSETQ. The V gene lost 4 bases and the J gene lost 4 bases, with 22 bases spanning the gap. The CDR3 sequence is 17 residues long.